The clone carrying this T cell receptor (beta chain) was detected only a few times. The data were taken from a study of blood T cell repertoires in COVID-19. The CDR3 is 14 amino acids. The V gene lost 0 bases and the J gene lost 6 bases, with 7 bases spanning the gap. Germline loops: CDR1 SGHDT, CDR2 YYEEEE. Self-reported history from a screening survey and questionnaire set each donor's cohort. Clones were read by immunoSEQ multiplex PCR, and TCRdb kept only the in-frame ones, dropping some. The sample yields fewer than 350,000 clones, roughly 90% seen once. Sequenced sample: PBMCs or T cells enriched from blood (not recorded which). The gene calls are TRBV5-6 and TRBJ1-6; D not resolved. The sequence derives from a woman aged 25 to 39 who had been exposed to COVID-19. CDR3 DNA: TGTGCCAGCAGCTTGGGCCAGTCTAATTCACCCCTCCACTTT. Its protein is CASSLGQSNSPLHF.